This is a list of T cell receptor beta chains from one sample in a study of molecular identifiers for immune sequencing clone quantification. Via MiXCR, TCRdb re-called the PCR reads, giving one row per CDR3 protein. Counted here are approximately 670,000 distinct CDR3 sequences, just under 20% occurring once; the ten biggest clones make up around 0.9%. Specimen: naive CD8+ T cells from blood, with Jurkat cell RNA spiked in. Receptors were obtained from a human donor in good health. Some libraries in this study had Jurkat cell RNA spiked in. CDR3s include the opening cysteine and the closing phenylalanine or tryptophan. The order of the fields is J gene, D gene, V gene, clone size, CDR3 protein, CDR3 DNA. A D gene is named only where the DNA matches it firmly. Some rows mark clone size as missing; the rest say once, few, many or name a class of expanded clone.

TRBJ2-3 TRBD2 TRBV6-2/TRBV6-3 many CASSYGLAGIADTQYF TGTGCCAGCAGTTACGGACTAGCGGGTATTGCAGATACGCAGTATTTT
TRBJ2-5 - TRBV6-5 many CASSYGIPGVETQYF TGTGCCAGCAGTTACGGGATTCCAGGTGTAGAGACCCAGTACTTC
TRBJ2-3 TRBD2 TRBV12-3/TRBV12-4 many CASRGGTSGTDTQYF TGTGCCAGCAGAGGCGGGACTAGCGGCACAGATACGCAGTATTTT
TRBJ2-1 - TRBV7-9 - CASSLSLQGAETNEQFF TGTGCCAGCAGCTTGTCGCTGCAGGGAGCAGAAACCAATGAGCAGTTCTTC
TRBJ1-5 - TRBV30 - CAWTVGLGNQPQHF TGTGCCTGGACTGTGGGACTCGGGAATCAGCCCCAGCATTTT
TRBJ1-1 - TRBV7-9 many CASSSASQGGGTEAFF TGTGCCAGCAGCTCCGCCTCACAGGGCGGGGGGACTGAAGCTTTCTTT
TRBJ1-5 - TRBV11-3 few CASSLRATGSNQPQHF TGTGCCAGCAGCTTACGAGCGACAGGTAGCAATCAGCCCCAGCATTTT
TRBJ1-4 - TRBV18 few CASSGARKANEKLFF TGTGCCAGCTCAGGTGCACGAAAAGCTAATGAAAAACTGTTTTTT
TRBJ1-2 - TRBV20-1 - CSARDFGADYGYTF TGCAGTGCTAGAGATTTTGGGGCGGACTATGGCTACACCTTC
TRBJ2-7 TRBD2 TRBV19 many CASSIGLGTSGSYEQYF TGTGCCAGTAGTATAGGCCTCGGGACTAGCGGCTCCTACGAGCAGTACTTC
TRBJ2-7 - TRBV5-6 many CASSFGREYEQYF TGTGCCAGCAGCTTTGGCAGGGAGTACGAGCAGTACTTC
TRBJ2-7 TRBD1 TRBV27 - CASSLSQGARYEQYF TGTGCCAGCAGTTTGTCCCAGGGGGCAAGATACGAGCAGTACTTC
TRBJ2-5 TRBD1 TRBV9 few CASSMTGGLGETQYF TGTGCCAGCAGCATGACAGGGGGCTTGGGGGAGACCCAGTACTTC
TRBJ2-2 TRBD1 TRBV5-1 many CASSFTGGGTGELFF TGTGCCAGCAGTTTCACAGGGGGCGGGACCGGGGAGCTGTTTTTT
TRBJ1-3 - TRBV7-9 many CASSSPLGSGNTIYF TGTGCCAGCAGCTCCCCCCTGGGCTCTGGAAACACCATATATTTT
TRBJ2-3 - TRBV9 few CASSPSGQTSTDTQYF TGTGCCAGCAGCCCTAGTGGGCAGACTAGCACAGATACGCAGTATTTT
TRBJ1-1 - TRBV6-5 - CASSYLRNTGAFF TGTGCCAGCAGTTACCTGAGGAACACTGGAGCTTTCTTT
TRBJ2-3 TRBD2 TRBV9 many CASSGGVAGRDTQYF TGTGCCAGCAGCGGGGGAGTAGCGGGAAGAGATACGCAGTATTTT
TRBJ1-5 - TRBV24-1 - CATSDTQQPRRVSNQPEHF TGTGCCACCAGTGATACTCAGCAGCCACGGCGTGTTAGCAATCAGCCCGAGCATTTT
TRBJ2-5 - TRBV28 many CASSLSFRQVQYQETQYF TGTGCCAGCAGTTTATCATTCCGGCAGGTCCAGTACCAAGAGACCCAGTACTTC
TRBJ2-7 TRBD2 TRBV9 many CASSVGAGVNYEQYF TGTGCCAGCAGCGTAGGGGCGGGAGTTAACTACGAGCAGTACTTC
TRBJ2-3 - TRBV27 many CAVRGLEDTQYF TGTGCCGTGCGGGGTCTCGAGGATACGCAGTATTTT
TRBJ2-1 TRBD2 TRBV7-9 many CASSPTGRERNEQFF TGTGCCAGCAGCCCGACTGGGCGGGAGCGGAATGAGCAGTTCTTC
TRBJ2-3 TRBD2 TRBV13 many CASSPAGSGFTDTQYF TGTGCCAGCAGTCCTGCGGGTAGCGGGTTCACAGATACGCAGTATTTT
TRBJ1-5 - TRBV6-5 many CASSYGPYQPQHF TGTGCCAGCAGTTATGGACCCTATCAGCCCCAGCATTTT
TRBJ1-2 TRBD1 TRBV6-2/TRBV6-3 many CASSGTANIANYGYTF TGTGCCAGCAGTGGGACAGCCAACATAGCTAACTATGGCTACACCTTC
TRBJ2-7 - TRBV9 few CASSVAGGGSSSYEQYF TGTGCCAGCAGCGTAGCCGGGGGCGGGAGTAGTTCCTACGAGCAGTACTTC
TRBJ2-7 - TRBV19 many CASSATRGAYEQYF TGTGCCAGTAGTGCCACCCGAGGGGCCTACGAGCAGTACTTC
TRBJ1-1 - TRBV28 many CASSRGGEPIPEAFF TGTGCCAGCAGCCGGGGGGGGGAGCCAATCCCTGAAGCTTTCTTT
TRBJ2-7 TRBD1 TRBV20-1 many CSARAGTGGYEQYF TGCAGTGCTCGAGCCGGGACAGGGGGGTACGAGCAGTACTTC
TRBJ1-1 - TRBV2 - CASSPQATEAFF TGTGCCAGCAGTCCACAGGCCACTGAAGCTTTCTTT
TRBJ2-1 - TRBV19 - CASDTGPDEQFF TGTGCCTCCGATACTGGACCCGATGAGCAGTTCTTC
TRBJ2-7 - TRBV4-3 - CASSQDRVTEQYF TGCGCCAGCAGCCAAGATCGGGTAACCGAGCAGTACTTC
TRBJ2-5 - TRBV11-2 many CASSLGFGMETQYF TGTGCCAGCAGCTTAGGGTTCGGGATGGAGACCCAGTACTTC
TRBJ2-7 - TRBV6-6 many CASSPPPGTTYYEQYF TGTGCCAGCAGTCCCCCCCCCGGGACAACTTACTACGAGCAGTACTTC
TRBJ2-1 - TRBV19 - CASSMGQIGAYNEQFF TGTGCCAGTAGTATGGGGCAGATAGGGGCCTACAATGAGCAGTTCTTC
TRBJ2-7 TRBD1 TRBV28 many CASSPTGGIYEQYF TGTGCCAGCAGTCCCACAGGGGGCATTTACGAGCAGTACTTC
TRBJ1-6 - TRBV11-2 - CASSPRSDWNSPLHF TGTGCCAGCAGCCCAAGATCAGATTGGAATTCACCCCTCCACTTT
TRBJ2-7 - TRBV5-1 few CASSSKWGGQSFGQYF TGCGCCAGCAGTTCGAAATGGGGGGGACAGTCCTTCGGGCAGTACTTC